This TCR beta chain was profiled in a study of T-cell reconstitution after alpha-beta-depleted transplantation in children. As it was prepared, the TCRbeta library received unique molecular identifiers. A single record per CDR3 protein comes from TCRdb applying MiXCR to the PCR reads. Of under 450,000 distinct CDR3 sequences detected, 10% to 15% appear once; the ten largest clones hold 4.3%. In this sample, this clonotype turned up a few times. Deletions cut 5 bases from V and 0 bases from J, with 7 bases between. This CDR3 spans 13 amino acids. This chain connects TRBV12-3 or TRBV12-4 to TRBJ1-2; D is ambiguous. Sample: PBMCs, taken from the stem cell graft. This TCR was recovered from a human donor who donated a stem cell graft to a child with Fanconi anemia. The CDR3 spells CASSKPPNYGYTF. The CDR3 DNA reads as TGTGCCAGCAGTAAGCCACCTAACTATGGCTACACCTTC.